The rows below give T cell receptor beta chains drawn from one sample of a study of blood T cell repertoires in COVID-19. Sequencing was performed with immunoSEQ multiplex PCR; in TCRdb, only in-frame clones are kept and a portion is missing. The sample includes hundreds of thousands of clones, around 91% seen only once; the top ten take about 9.5%. The material sequenced was PBMCs or T cells enriched from blood (not recorded which). The receptors were sampled from a woman between 40 and 55 years old who had recovered from COVID-19. Both conserved end residues are part of each CDR3. The order of the fields is CDR3 length, V gene, J gene, CDR3 protein.

CDR3 length: 14; V gene: TRBV2; J gene: TRBJ2-5; CDR3 protein: CASKVTGTVETQYF
CDR3 length: 15; V gene: TRBV7-2; J gene: TRBJ2-3; CDR3 protein: CASSFDRGVTDTQYF
CDR3 length: 15; V gene: TRBV28; J gene: TRBJ2-7; CDR3 protein: CASSLNQGHSYEQYF
CDR3 length: 15; V gene: TRBV4-1; J gene: TRBJ2-7; CDR3 protein: CASSASGTGDYEQYF
CDR3 length: 15; V gene: TRBV11-2; J gene: TRBJ1-6; CDR3 protein: CASSLEPANNSPLHF
CDR3 length: 16; V gene: TRBV10-3; J gene: TRBJ1-2; CDR3 protein: CAISWGQGASNNGYTF
CDR3 length: 15; V gene: TRBV7-9; J gene: TRBJ2-3; CDR3 protein: CASSLGQGVGDTQYF
CDR3 length: 16; V gene: TRBV28; J gene: TRBJ2-7; CDR3 protein: CASSLASGSPPYEQYF
CDR3 length: 17; V gene: TRBV10-3; J gene: TRBJ2-7; CDR3 protein: CAISDPDRGALAYEQYF
CDR3 length: 17; V gene: TRBV19; J gene: TRBJ1-2; CDR3 protein: CASSHRDSQSQFYGYTF
CDR3 length: 19; V gene: TRBV3-1/TRBV3-2; J gene: TRBJ2-7; CDR3 protein: CASSQYLLSSGRSGYEQYF
CDR3 length: 17; V gene: TRBV6-6; J gene: TRBJ1-5; CDR3 protein: CASSPNAGQGAIQPQHF
CDR3 length: 15; V gene: TRBV7-6; J gene: TRBJ2-1; CDR3 protein: CASSLVAGGPNEQFF
CDR3 length: 14; V gene: TRBV25-1; J gene: TRBJ1-4; CDR3 protein: CASSESGFNEKLFF
CDR3 length: 13; V gene: TRBV6-5; J gene: TRBJ1-5; CDR3 protein: CASGTMSNQPQHF
CDR3 length: 12; V gene: TRBV7-8; J gene: TRBJ1-1; CDR3 protein: CASSSGVTEAFF
CDR3 length: 18; V gene: TRBV11-2; J gene: TRBJ2-4; CDR3 protein: CASSSLSGGVLAKNIQYF
CDR3 length: 13; V gene: TRBV7-3; J gene: TRBJ2-1; CDR3 protein: CASSPLGPNEQFF
CDR3 length: 15; V gene: TRBV19; J gene: TRBJ1-4; CDR3 protein: CASTRGMATNEKLFF
CDR3 length: 14; V gene: TRBV9; J gene: TRBJ2-2; CDR3 protein: CASSGQGAHGELFF
CDR3 length: 15; V gene: TRBV19; J gene: TRBJ1-2; CDR3 protein: CASSFPTGEVYGYTF
CDR3 length: 14; V gene: TRBV5-1; J gene: TRBJ1-1; CDR3 protein: CASSPQGGGTEAFF
CDR3 length: 15; V gene: TRBV28; J gene: TRBJ1-2; CDR3 protein: CASSPGVTPNYGYTF
CDR3 length: 13; V gene: TRBV2; J gene: TRBJ1-1; CDR3 protein: CASSGLKNTEAFF
CDR3 length: 16; V gene: TRBV14; J gene: TRBJ1-6; CDR3 protein: CASTRLPGTYNSPLHF
CDR3 length: 14; V gene: TRBV10-1; J gene: TRBJ2-5; CDR3 protein: CASSDGGPQETQYF
CDR3 length: 13; V gene: TRBV28; J gene: TRBJ2-7; CDR3 protein: CASSPWQGYEQYF
CDR3 length: 13; V gene: TRBV18; J gene: TRBJ1-2; CDR3 protein: CASSPGQGDGYTF
CDR3 length: 14; V gene: TRBV28; J gene: TRBJ1-2; CDR3 protein: CASSPDREVHGYTF
CDR3 length: 15; V gene: TRBV19; J gene: TRBJ2-3; CDR3 protein: CASSIVTSGSDTQYF
CDR3 length: 14; V gene: TRBV5-6; J gene: TRBJ1-1; CDR3 protein: CASRGSGGATEAFF
CDR3 length: 16; V gene: TRBV7-9; J gene: TRBJ2-5; CDR3 protein: CASSLDPQLAEETQYF
CDR3 length: 14; V gene: TRBV11-3; J gene: TRBJ2-5; CDR3 protein: CASSRGLAGETQYF
CDR3 length: 13; V gene: TRBV4-2; J gene: TRBJ1-1; CDR3 protein: CASSRHRDTEAFF
CDR3 length: 13; V gene: TRBV2; J gene: TRBJ1-1; CDR3 protein: CASRAQGNTEAFF
CDR3 length: 14; V gene: TRBV5-1; J gene: TRBJ2-7; CDR3 protein: CASSFSGVSYEQYF
CDR3 length: 15; V gene: TRBV5-4; J gene: TRBJ2-1; CDR3 protein: CASSLGSGGTRSQFF
CDR3 length: 15; V gene: TRBV7-2; J gene: TRBJ2-1; CDR3 protein: CASSSRDRSYNEQFF
CDR3 length: 14; V gene: TRBV6-2/TRBV6-3; J gene: TRBJ2-5; CDR3 protein: CASSPTRVGETQYF
CDR3 length: 16; V gene: TRBV28; J gene: TRBJ1-5; CDR3 protein: CASTVGGRISNQPQHF
CDR3 length: 13; V gene: TRBV7-3; J gene: TRBJ1-2; CDR3 protein: CASSLFAGVGYTF
CDR3 length: 16; V gene: TRBV27; J gene: TRBJ2-2; CDR3 protein: CASSLSGGGNTGELFF
CDR3 length: 15; V gene: TRBV5-1; J gene: TRBJ2-3; CDR3 protein: CASSLEPFGTDTQYF
CDR3 length: 13; V gene: TRBV7-2; J gene: TRBJ2-7; CDR3 protein: CASSFGADYEQYF
CDR3 length: 12; V gene: TRBV11-2; J gene: TRBJ1-5; CDR3 protein: CASSFAGQPQHF
CDR3 length: 14; V gene: TRBV7-2; J gene: TRBJ2-7; CDR3 protein: CASSLDGSTLEQYF
CDR3 length: 16; V gene: TRBV6-1; J gene: TRBJ2-7; CDR3 protein: CASSEPGSGTRYEQYF
CDR3 length: 15; V gene: TRBV5-1; J gene: TRBJ2-7; CDR3 protein: CASSFPGTGVSEQYF
CDR3 length: 14; V gene: TRBV2; J gene: TRBJ2-7; CDR3 protein: CASSKQRELYEQYF
CDR3 length: 13; V gene: TRBV5-4; J gene: TRBJ2-1; CDR3 protein: CASSFRVGNEQFF
CDR3 length: 13; V gene: TRBV15; J gene: TRBJ1-1; CDR3 protein: CATSTRQNTEAFF
CDR3 length: 17; V gene: TRBV27; J gene: TRBJ2-3; CDR3 protein: CASSLILAGSRTDTQYF
CDR3 length: 13; V gene: TRBV5-1; J gene: TRBJ1-1; CDR3 protein: CASSPTGDTEAFF
CDR3 length: 12; V gene: TRBV3-1/TRBV3-2; J gene: TRBJ1-4; CDR3 protein: CASSPTGTKLFF
CDR3 length: 17; V gene: TRBV19; J gene: TRBJ2-5; CDR3 protein: CASSIGGRLAGVETQYF
CDR3 length: 15; V gene: TRBV18; J gene: TRBJ2-5; CDR3 protein: CASSAGTGEGETQYF
CDR3 length: 17; V gene: TRBV10-3; J gene: TRBJ2-7; CDR3 protein: CAISDTGTSGRTNEQYF
CDR3 length: 13; V gene: TRBV24-1; J gene: TRBJ2-2; CDR3 protein: CATSERYTGELFF
CDR3 length: 13; V gene: TRBV7-9; J gene: TRBJ2-5; CDR3 protein: CASSERKQETQYF